What follows are 24 T cell receptor beta chains derived from one specimen sequenced in a study of T cells in women clearing cervical HPV infection. The method was immunoSEQ multiplex PCR; TCRdb's version includes in-frame clones alone and lacks a portion of them. This sample's table reports tens of thousands of clones. Sequencing input: blood buffy coat. These receptors originate from a woman aged 18-70 years with a cervical HPV16 infection that either progressed to CIN3+ or cleared (not recorded which).

On this clone: The read terminates 3 residues before the CDR3 end, so the remaining end is supplied by the germline J gene. The chain is built from TRBV6-2 or TRBV6-3 and TRBJ2-1; D is possibly TRBD2 (6 bases). The CDR3 extends over 14 amino acids. CDR1 MNHEY and CDR2 SVGEGT come from the germline V gene. Trimming cost V 6 bases and J 4 bases, with 13 bases left between them. CDR3 residues: CASRPSGLYNEQFF. The part of the CDR3 DNA that was read is TGTGCCAGCAGGCCCTCGGGACTTTACAATGAG.

As regards this clone: Coverage ceases 3 residues before the CDR3 finishes, and the germline J gene fills in the end. V usage is TRBV15 and J usage is TRBJ2-3; the D is unclear. Trimming left V 7 bases short and J 0 bases short, with 11 bases between. CDR1 is LNHNV, CDR2 YYDKDF, per germline (reference sequence). CDR3 length equals 14 residues. This CDR3 is CATKGTSSTDTQYF. CDR3 bases read: TGTGCCACCAAAGGCACGTCCAGCACAGATACG.

In the case of this clone: The read ends 3 residues shy of where the CDR3 ends; the end is completed using the germline J gene. The chain employs TRBV7-6 and TRBJ2-7, with D possibly TRBD1 on 6 matching bases. Germline lookup yields CDR1 SGHVS and CDR2 FNYEAQ. V gave up 5 bases and J gave up 1 base, with 12 bases separating them. The CDR3 totals 14 residues. The CDR3: CASSPDRLSYEQYF. Incomplete CDR3 DNA: TGTGCCAGCAGCCCGGACAGACTTTCCTACGAG.

In regard to this clone: The read terminates 3 residues ahead of where the CDR3 ends, so the germline J gene completes it. The V call is TRBV20-1, the J call TRBJ1-3; D gene ambiguous. CDR1 and CDR2 from the germline V gene are DFQATT and SNEGSKA (reference sequence). The V gene lost 0 bases and the J gene lost 2 bases, with 20 bases spanning the gap. The CDR3 contains 18 residues. CDR3 sequence reads: CSARDYNGKGEAGNTIYF. The sequenced CDR3 bases are TGCAGTGCTAGAGATTATAACGGAAAGGGCGAGGCTGGAAACACC.

Note on this clone: A read error may account for a junction end that differs from germline. The read terminates 3 residues ahead of where the CDR3 ends, so the germline J gene completes it. This rearrangement joins TRBV7-3 to TRBJ2-1; tentatively, D is TRBD1 (6 bases). CDR1 is SGHTA, CDR2 FQGTGA, per germline. This CDR3 spans 13 amino acids. The CDR3 protein is CTSSTGTSGEQFF. The DNA read from the CDR3 is TGTACCAGCAGCACCGGGACATCCGGTGAG.

For this clone: The sequenced fragment ends 3 residues before the CDR3 boundary, so the rest is inferred from the germline J gene. The V call is TRBV2, the J call TRBJ2-5, with D possibly matching TRBD1 (5 bases). The germline CDR1 and CDR2 sequences are SNHLY and FYNNEI. V lost 10 bases and J 1 base, leaving 10 bases between the germline ends. There are 12 residues in the CDR3. CDR3 sequence: CATEQGQETQYF. The CDR3 bases that were read are TGTGCCACCGAGCAGGGCCAAGAGACC.

On this clone itself: The read halts 3 residues ahead of the CDR3 end, with the missing end drawn from the germline J gene. The gene calls are TRBV10-3 and TRBJ2-5; 11 positions match TRBD1. There are 18 residues in the CDR3. Germline-derived CDR1 and CDR2 are ENHRY and SYGVKD. Losses at the gene ends were 2 bases for V and 4 bases for J; bases not matched to a gene: 12. The CDR3 here is CAISEPMPGQGGRETQYF. The covered CDR3 bases are TGTGCCATCAGTGAGCCCATGCCGGGACAGGGGGGTCGAGAGACC.

Notes on this clone: The read is 3 residues too short to cover the CDR3 end, so that end is filled in from the germline J gene. The chain carries TRBV7-2 and TRBJ2-3; possible D gene TRBD1, 6 bases. V gave up 1 base and J gave up 5 bases, with 10 bases separating them. The CDR3 is 14 residues long. Germline V gives CDR1 SGHTA, CDR2 FQGNSA. CDR3 bases read: TGTGCCAGCAGCTTAGGGGGGCCTGGAGATACG. It translates to CASSLGGPGDT. The whole CDR3 protein is CASSLGGPGDTQYF.

With regard to this clone: The read ends 3 residues before the CDR3 terminus; that terminus is restored from the germline J gene. The V and J genes are TRBV5-1 and TRBJ2-3, with TRBD2 matching over 9 bases. J lost 5 bases, V lost 9 bases, and 13 bases had no gene match. The germline V gene encodes CDR1 SGHRS and CDR2 YFSETQ. The CDR3 extends over 15 amino acids. CDR3 DNA (partial): TGCGCCACCTATCCTGGCGGGGGGGCCGGAGATACG. Its protein is CATYPGGGAGDT. In full, the CDR3 is CATYPGGGAGDTQYF.

Note on this clone: Read data end 3 residues before the CDR3 end; the end is taken from the germline J gene. The chain combines TRBV20-1 with TRBJ2-5; TRBD2 matches at 7 bases. J gave up 4 bases and V 6 bases, and 11 bases lay outside the gene matches. The V gene's germline CDR1 is DFQATT and CDR2 SNEGSKA (reference sequence). The CDR3 sequence is 14 residues long. The CDR3 reads CSAPGGGARETQYF. The sequenced CDR3 bases are TGCAGTGCACCGGGGGGAGGGGCCAGAGAGACC.

As to this clone: The read ends 3 residues shy of where the CDR3 ends; the end is completed using the germline J gene. The chain couples TRBV2 to TRBJ1-4; no clear D gene. CDR3 length equals 16 residues. Germline values: CDR1 SNHLY, CDR2 FYNNEI. Trimming left V 3 bases short and J 0 bases short, with 11 bases between. Incomplete CDR3 DNA: TGTGCCAGCAGTGAGAACTACTATGCAACTAATGAAAAA. It specifies CASSENYYATNEK. The whole CDR3 protein is CASSENYYATNEKLFF.

With respect to this clone: Read data end 3 residues before the CDR3 end; the end is taken from the germline J gene. The V and J genes are TRBV5-1 and TRBJ1-2; D is unresolved. This CDR3 is built from 12 residues. Trimming cost V 4 bases and J 4 bases, with 8 bases left between them. Germline assignment: CDR1 SGHRS and CDR2 YFSETQ. Partial CDR3 DNA: TGCGCCAGCAGCCCCGAGGGCTATGGC. Amino acid sequence: CASSPEGYG. The CDR3 in full is CASSPEGYGYTF.

About this clone itself: The read gets to within 3 residues of the CDR3 end, and the germline J gene fills in the rest. The J gene is TRBJ2-7, the V gene TRBV6-2 or TRBV6-3, with a possible D match to TRBD1 (6 bases). The CDR3 runs 14 residues. V lost 8 bases and J 1 base, leaving 15 bases between the germline ends. The germline V gene encodes CDR1 MNHEY and CDR2 SVGEGT. Incomplete CDR3 DNA: TGTGCCAGCTTACCGACAGGCTTTTCCTACGAG. This translates into CASLPTGFSYE. The CDR3, in full, reads CASLPTGFSYEQYF.

As regards this clone: The read comes to an end 3 residues before the CDR3 does, leaving the germline J gene to fill in the end. V is TRBV7-9 and J is TRBJ1-3; D gene unclear. This CDR3 spans 15 amino acids. CDR1 is SEHNR and CDR2 is FQNEAQ in the germline V gene (reference sequence). V lost 1 base to trimming and J lost 0 bases, with 7 bases between them. The CDR3 loop is CASSLGSVSGNTIYF. The part of the CDR3 DNA that was read is TGTGCCAGCAGCTTAGGGTCGGTCTCTGGAAACACC.

Note on this clone: Read data end 3 residues before the CDR3 end; the end is taken from the germline J gene. The rearrangement links TRBV2 to TRBJ2-3, with 7 bases identical to TRBD1. Germline V CDR1 and CDR2: SNHLY, FYNNEI. The CDR3 extends over 15 amino acids. The CDR3 reads CASSEEGQDLRTQYF. CDR3 bases read: TGTGCCAGCAGTGAAGAAGGACAGGACTTAAGGACG.

Remarks on this clone: The read ends 3 residues before the CDR3 terminus; that terminus is restored from the germline J gene. The chain uses TRBV5-4 and TRBJ2-5; TRBD1 matches 7 bases. Unmatched junction bases numbered 0, after V lost 3 bases and J lost 1 base. From germline, CDR1 is SGHNT and CDR2 YYREEE (reference sequence). The CDR3 length is 13 residues. CDR3 in amino acids: CASSSGGQETQYF. The part of the CDR3 DNA that was read is TGTGCCAGCAGCTCAGGGGGCCAAGAGACC.

Regarding this clone: An end of the junction differs from the germline gene, which may be a read error. The read halts 3 residues ahead of the CDR3 end, with the missing end drawn from the germline J gene. This chain connects TRBV19 to TRBJ2-3; D is ambiguous. Looked up from germline, CDR1 is LNHDA and CDR2 is SQIVND (reference sequence). The CDR3 sequence is 16 residues long. The CDR3 bases that were read are TGTGCCAGTAGTGTAGAAATGGCAGGATTCACAGATACG. This encodes CASSVEMAGFTDT. The CDR3 in full is CASSVEMAGFTDTQYF.

On this clone: The read comes to an end 3 residues before the CDR3 does, leaving the germline J gene to fill in the end. J is TRBJ1-2 and V is TRBV6-2 or TRBV6-3; no clear D. The CDR3 totals 13 residues. The germline CDR1 and CDR2 sequences are MNHEY and SVGEGT. V was pared by 6 bases and J by 5 bases, with 13 bases between. The covered CDR3 bases are TGTGCCAGCAGAGACAACAGTTTTTATGGC. This encodes CASRDNSFYG. The complete CDR3 protein is CASRDNSFYGYTF.

As to this clone: Read coverage stops 3 residues before the CDR3 terminus; the germline J gene supplies the remainder. The chain joins TRBV6-2 or TRBV6-3 to TRBJ1-1; weak D call: TRBD1 (6 bases). Germline assignment: CDR1 MNHEY and CDR2 SVGEGT. This CDR3 region has 15 residues. Trimming took 2 bases from V and 5 from J, leaving 15 bases between them. The chain's CDR3 is CASSYRQGWGTEAFF. Incomplete CDR3 DNA: TGTGCCAGCAGTTACCGCCAGGGGTGGGGGACTGAA.

For this clone: From the germline J gene comes the end of the CDR3, since the read stops 3 residues before it. The V gene is TRBV4-1, the J gene TRBJ1-4; tentatively, D is TRBD1 (5 bases). There are 14 residues in the CDR3. Trimming removed 3 bases from V and 6 bases from J, with 11 bases in between. Germline V gives CDR1 MGHRA, CDR2 YSYEKL. The CDR3 DNA, read in part, is TGCGCCAGCAGCCACCCCGACAGCTATGAAAAA. Translated, it gives CASSHPDSYEK. The entire CDR3 is CASSHPDSYEKLFF.

As concerns this clone: The read stops 3 residues short of the end of the CDR3; the missing end is completed from the germline J gene. The chain couples TRBV5-1 to TRBJ2-1; D unclear. V lost 2 bases, J lost 6 bases, and 9 bases lay in between. The CDR3 runs 13 residues. In germline, CDR1 is SGHRS, CDR2 YFSETQ. The CDR3 region is CASSLQPLNEQFF. The CDR3 bases that were read are TGCGCCAGCAGCTTACAGCCACTCAATGAG.

As to this clone: The observed sequence ends 3 residues before the CDR3 terminus, with the missing tail filled in from the germline J gene. J is TRBJ2-3 and V is TRBV6-2 or TRBV6-3, with D maybe TRBD1 (6 bases). From germline, CDR1 is MNHEY and CDR2 SVGEGT. The V end was cut by 0 bases, the J end by 6 bases, with 19 bases between. The CDR3 loop spans 17 amino acids. CDR3 residues: CASSYSMVGANLDTQYF. CDR3 bases read: TGTGCCAGCAGTTACTCGATGGTGGGGGCAAATCTTGATACG.

About this clone: The missing CDR3 end, 3 residues past where the read stops, is filled in from the germline J gene. The same CDR3 arises from other DNA sequences in this sample as well. The chain joins TRBV7-2 to TRBJ2-5; D possibly corresponds to TRBD2 (6 bases). Trimming shortened V by 5 bases and J by 3 bases, and 13 bases separated the two germline ends. This CDR3 comprises 14 residues. Germline V gives CDR1 SGHTA, CDR2 FQGNSA. Incomplete CDR3 DNA: TGTGCCAGCAGCCCGCGGCGGGGAGAAGAGACC. This encodes CASSPRRGEET. The whole CDR3 protein reads CASSPRRGEETQYF.

Concerning this clone itself: The CDR3 is cut off 3 residues early in the read; its end comes from the germline J gene. The chain recombines TRBV2 with TRBJ1-5; D is unclear. In germline, CDR1 is SNHLY, CDR2 FYNNEI. The CDR3 has 12 amino acids. Trimming took off 6 bases at V and 3 bases at J, with 6 bases between the two ends. The chain's CDR3 is CASRAYNQPQHF. CDR3 bases read: TGTGCCAGCAGGGCTTACAATCAGCCC.